Each of the 6 T cell receptor beta chains below was sequenced from the same sample in a study of T cells in Graves' hyperthyroidism and ophthalmopathy (dated by TCRdb to between 2017 and 2020). The library was prepared using multiplex PCR. This sample was sequenced with an Illumina HiSeq 2000. TCR beta CDR3 regions were amplified from RNA transcripts. For the first round of RT-PCR on the TCR CDR3, the HTBI primer set was used together with the Qiagen OneStep RT-PCR kit. TCRdb itself trimmed the public reads at Q25 with fastp, ran MiXCR and retained productive beta chains. Rows merge per CDR3 protein into single entries with the most common DNA and genes. Within this sample are roughly 290,000 distinct CDR3 sequences, with approximately 15% of them counted one time only. The biggest ten clones account for approximately 60% of the sample. Specimen: blood. These receptor sequences come from a woman aged 60-75 years with Graves' ophthalmopathy.

This clonotype was found many times. The gene calls are TRBV20-1 and TRBJ1-2, with D perhaps matching TRBD1 (5 bases). Germline V gene data show CDR1 as DFQATT and CDR2 as SNEGSKA (reference sequence). V was pared by 2 bases and J by 4 bases, with 20 bases between. The CDR3 totals 16 residues. In DNA, the CDR3 is TGCAGTGCTAGATCGGTCCGTCCGCGGGGCGGCTATGGCTACACCTTC. Residues: CSARSVRPRGGYGYTF.

This CDR3 reads CASSYGREGTQYF. CDR3 in DNA: TGTGCCAGCAGTTACGGGAGAGAGGGGACCCAGTACTTC. The rearrangement joins TRBV6-5 to TRBJ2-5; D is perhaps TRBD2 (5 bases). Germline CDR1 reads MNHEY; CDR2 reads SVGAGI. V was cut by 2 bases and J by 7 bases, with 11 bases left in between. The CDR3 is 13 amino acids.

This clonotype occurred many times. This CDR3 reads CSAVTSVQETQYF. The DNA for the CDR3 is TGCAGTGCTGTGACTAGCGTTCAAGAGACCCAGTACTTC. The rearrangement uses TRBV20-1 and TRBJ2-5, with 8 positions matching TRBD2. The CDR3 is 13 residues long. Trimming cost V 5 bases and J 2 bases; bases outside gene matches: 4. CDR1 is DFQATT, CDR2 SNEGSKA, per germline (reference sequence).

This clonotype has a count of ten or more. The rearrangement links TRBV29-1 to TRBJ2-7; 9 bases fit TRBD2. V shed 5 bases and J 5 bases; nucleotides not matched to a gene: 16. The CDR3 is 16 amino acids. Germline V gene sequence: CDR1 SQVTM, CDR2 ANQGSEA. CDR3 sequence (DNA): TGCAGCGTTACTACAGGGGTGGCTAGCGGGGCTAACGAGCAGTACTTC. Translating it yields CSVTTGVASGANEQYF.

On this clonotype itself: A much larger clone lies one base from this, so it may be a read error. The chain recombines TRBV7-2 with TRBJ2-4; D may be TRBD1 (5 bases). TRBJ2-1 explains the end of the DNA better; the J call may be wrong. This CDR3 is built from 14 residues. Germline-derived CDR1 and CDR2 are SGHTA and FQGNSA. The chain's CDR3 is CASSRAQGSLGQFF. The CDR3 bases are TGTGCCAGCAGCCGTGCTCAGGGTTCGTTGGGTCAGTTCTTC.

This clonotype was recorded many times. The rearrangement uses TRBV28 and TRBJ2-3; no clear D. V was pared by 8 bases and J by 2 bases, with 14 bases between. This CDR3 region has 14 residues. CDR1 and CDR2 from the germline V gene are MDHEN and SYDVKM. CDR3 nucleotide sequence: TGTGCCAGCTTGGCGGTCTCAAACACAGATACGCAGTATTTT. This translates into CASLAVSNTDTQYF. The variable domain in full, with the rest retrieved from reference TRBV28 and TRBJ2-3, is DVKVTQSSRYLVKRTGEKVFLECVQDMDHENMFWYRQDPGLGLRLIYFSYDVKMKEKGDIPEGYSVSREKKERFSLILESASTNQTSMYLCASLAVSNTDTQYFGPGTRLTVL.